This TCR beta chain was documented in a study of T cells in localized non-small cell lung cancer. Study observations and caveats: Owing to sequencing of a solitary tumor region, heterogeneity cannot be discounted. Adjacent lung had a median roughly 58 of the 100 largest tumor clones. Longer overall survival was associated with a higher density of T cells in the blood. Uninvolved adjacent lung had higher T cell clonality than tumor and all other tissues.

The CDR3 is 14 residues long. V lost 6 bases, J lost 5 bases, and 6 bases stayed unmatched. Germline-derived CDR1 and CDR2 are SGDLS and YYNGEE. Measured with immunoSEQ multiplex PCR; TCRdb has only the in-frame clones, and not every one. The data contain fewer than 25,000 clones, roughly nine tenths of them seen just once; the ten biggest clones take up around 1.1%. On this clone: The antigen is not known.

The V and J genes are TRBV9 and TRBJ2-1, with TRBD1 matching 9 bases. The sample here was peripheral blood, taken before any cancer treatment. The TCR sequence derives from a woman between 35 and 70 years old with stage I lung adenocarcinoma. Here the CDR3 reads CASTPGTGNNEQFF. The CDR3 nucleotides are TGTGCCAGCACCCCCGGGACAGGGAACAATGAGCAGTTCTTC.